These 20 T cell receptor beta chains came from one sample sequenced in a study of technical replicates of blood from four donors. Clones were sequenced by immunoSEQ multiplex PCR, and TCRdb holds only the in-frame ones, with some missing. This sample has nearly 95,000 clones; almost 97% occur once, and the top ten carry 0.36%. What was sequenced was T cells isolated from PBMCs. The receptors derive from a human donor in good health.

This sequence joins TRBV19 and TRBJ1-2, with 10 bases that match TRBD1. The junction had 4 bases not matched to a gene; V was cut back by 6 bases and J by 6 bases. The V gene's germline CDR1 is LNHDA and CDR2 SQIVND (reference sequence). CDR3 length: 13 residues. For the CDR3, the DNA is TGTGCCAGTAGACCGACAGGGGGCCATGGCTACACCTTC. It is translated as CASRPTGGHGYTF.

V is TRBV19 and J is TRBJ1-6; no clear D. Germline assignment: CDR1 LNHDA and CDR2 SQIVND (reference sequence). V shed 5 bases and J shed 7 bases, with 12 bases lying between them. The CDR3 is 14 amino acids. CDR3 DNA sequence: TGTGCCAGTAGTCCAACCGACGGGAATTCACCCCTCCACTTT. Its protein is CASSPTDGNSPLHF.

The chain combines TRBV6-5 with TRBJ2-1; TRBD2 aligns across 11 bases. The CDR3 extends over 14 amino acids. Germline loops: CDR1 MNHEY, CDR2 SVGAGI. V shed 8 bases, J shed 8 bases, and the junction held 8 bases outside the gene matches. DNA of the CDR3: TGTGCCAGCGGCACTAGCGGGAGTAGGTATGAGCAGTTCTTC. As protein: CASGTSGSRYEQFF.

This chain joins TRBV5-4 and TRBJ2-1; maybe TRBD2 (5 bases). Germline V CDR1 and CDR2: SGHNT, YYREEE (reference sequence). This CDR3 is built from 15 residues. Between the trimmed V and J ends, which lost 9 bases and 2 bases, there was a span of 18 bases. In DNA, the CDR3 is TGTGCCACCACCCCCCAGCTAGCCACCTACAATGAGCAGTTCTTC. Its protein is CATTPQLATYNEQFF.

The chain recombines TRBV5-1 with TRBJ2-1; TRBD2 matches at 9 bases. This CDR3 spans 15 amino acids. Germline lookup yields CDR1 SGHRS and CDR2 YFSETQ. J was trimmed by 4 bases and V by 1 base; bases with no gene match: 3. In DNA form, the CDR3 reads TGCGCCAGCAGCTTGAGCGGGAGGAATTACAATGAGCAGTTCTTC. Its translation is CASSLSGRNYNEQFF. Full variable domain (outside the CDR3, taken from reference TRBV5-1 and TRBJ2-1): KAGVTQTPRYLIKTRGQQVTLSCSPISGHRSVSWYQQTPGQGLQFLFEYFSETQRNKGNFPGRFSGRQFSNSRSEMNVSTLELGDSALYLCASSLSGRNYNEQFFGPGTRLTVL.

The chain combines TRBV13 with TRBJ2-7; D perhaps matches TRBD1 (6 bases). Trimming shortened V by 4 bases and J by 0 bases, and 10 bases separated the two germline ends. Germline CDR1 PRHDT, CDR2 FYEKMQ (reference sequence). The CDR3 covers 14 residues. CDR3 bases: TGTGCCAGCAGCTGGACAGCGAGCTCCTACGAGCAGTACTTC. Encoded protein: CASSWTASSYEQYF. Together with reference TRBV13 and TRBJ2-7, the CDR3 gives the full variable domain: AAGVIQSPRHLIKEKRETATLKCYPIPRHDTVYWYQQGPGQDPQFLISFYEKMQSDKGSIPDRFSAQQFSDYHSELNMSSLELGDSALYFCASSWTASSYEQYFGPGTRLTVT.

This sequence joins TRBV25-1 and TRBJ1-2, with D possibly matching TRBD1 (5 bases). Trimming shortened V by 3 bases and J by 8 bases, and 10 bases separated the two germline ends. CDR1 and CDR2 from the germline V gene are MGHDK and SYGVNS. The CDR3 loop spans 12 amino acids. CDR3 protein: CASSDRGLGYTF. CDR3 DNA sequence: TGTGCCAGCAGTGACCGGGGGTTGGGCTACACCTTC.

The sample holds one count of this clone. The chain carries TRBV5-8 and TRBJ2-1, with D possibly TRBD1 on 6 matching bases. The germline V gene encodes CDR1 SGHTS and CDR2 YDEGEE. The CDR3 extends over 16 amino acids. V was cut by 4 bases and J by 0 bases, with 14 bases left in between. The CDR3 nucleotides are TGTGCCAGCAGCAGGGTCCTAGGGGGCTCCTACAATGAGCAGTTCTTC. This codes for CASSRVLGGSYNEQFF. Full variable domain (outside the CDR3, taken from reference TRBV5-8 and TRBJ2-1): EAGVTQSPTHLIKTRGQQATLRCSPISGHTSVYWYQQALGLGLQFLLWYDEGEERNRGNFPPRFSGRQFPNYSSELNVNALELEDSALYLCASSRVLGGSYNEQFFGPGTRLTVL.

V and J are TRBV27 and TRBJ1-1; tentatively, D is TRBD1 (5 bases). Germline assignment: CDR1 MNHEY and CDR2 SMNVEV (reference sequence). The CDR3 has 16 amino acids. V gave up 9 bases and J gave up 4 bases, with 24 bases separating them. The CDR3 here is CASTGRQGLSGTEAFF. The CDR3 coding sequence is TGTGCCAGTACCGGTCGGCAGGGATTAAGTGGCACTGAAGCTTTCTTT.

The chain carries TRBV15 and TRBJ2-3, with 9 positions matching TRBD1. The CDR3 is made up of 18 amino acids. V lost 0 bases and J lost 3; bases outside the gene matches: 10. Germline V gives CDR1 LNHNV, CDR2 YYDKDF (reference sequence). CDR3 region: CATSREGFGTGSTDTQYF. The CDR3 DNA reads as TGTGCCACCAGCAGAGAGGGTTTTGGGACAGGGTCTACAGATACGCAGTATTTT.

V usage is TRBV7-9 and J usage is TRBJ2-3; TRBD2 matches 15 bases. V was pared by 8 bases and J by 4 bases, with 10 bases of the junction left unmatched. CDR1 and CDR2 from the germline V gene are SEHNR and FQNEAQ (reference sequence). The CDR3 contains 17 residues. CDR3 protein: CASCGLAGGPVADTQYF. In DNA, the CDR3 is TGTGCCAGCTGTGGACTAGCGGGAGGGCCAGTAGCAGATACGCAGTATTTT.

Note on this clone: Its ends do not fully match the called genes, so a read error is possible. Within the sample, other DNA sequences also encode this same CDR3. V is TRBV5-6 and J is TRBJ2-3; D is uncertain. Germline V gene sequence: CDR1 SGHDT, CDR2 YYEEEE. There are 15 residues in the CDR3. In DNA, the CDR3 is TGTGCCAGTAGCTTACTAAGCTCCGGCACAGATACGCAGTATTTT. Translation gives CASSLLSSGTDTQYF.

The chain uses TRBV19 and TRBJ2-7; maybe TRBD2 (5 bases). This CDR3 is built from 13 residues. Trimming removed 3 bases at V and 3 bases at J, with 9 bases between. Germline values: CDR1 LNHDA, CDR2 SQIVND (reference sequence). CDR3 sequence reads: CASSMLEGYEQYF. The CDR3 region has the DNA TGTGCCAGTAGTATGCTCGAGGGCTACGAGCAGTACTTC.

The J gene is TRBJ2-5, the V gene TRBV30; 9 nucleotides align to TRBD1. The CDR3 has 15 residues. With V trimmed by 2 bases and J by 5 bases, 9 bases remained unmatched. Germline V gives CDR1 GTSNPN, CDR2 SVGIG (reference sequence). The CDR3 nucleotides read TGTGCCTGGAGTCATCCGGGACAGGGTTTGGAGACCCAGTACTTC. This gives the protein CAWSHPGQGLETQYF.

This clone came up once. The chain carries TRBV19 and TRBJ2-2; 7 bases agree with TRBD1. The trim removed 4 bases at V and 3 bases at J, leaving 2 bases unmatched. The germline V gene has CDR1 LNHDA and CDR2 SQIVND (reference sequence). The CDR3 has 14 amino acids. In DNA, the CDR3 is TGTGCCAGTAGTACACAGGGGCACACCGGGGAGCTGTTTTTT. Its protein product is CASSTQGHTGELFF.

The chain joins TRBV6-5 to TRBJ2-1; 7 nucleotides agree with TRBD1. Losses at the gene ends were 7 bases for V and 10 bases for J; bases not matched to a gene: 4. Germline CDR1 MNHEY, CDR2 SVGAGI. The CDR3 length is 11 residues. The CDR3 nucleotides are TGTGCCAGCATCACAGGGGAGGAGCAGTTCTTC. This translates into CASITGEEQFF.

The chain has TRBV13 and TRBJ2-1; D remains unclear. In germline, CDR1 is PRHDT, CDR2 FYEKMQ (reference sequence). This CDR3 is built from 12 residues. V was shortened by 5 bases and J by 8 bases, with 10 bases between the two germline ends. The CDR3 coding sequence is TGTGCCAGCAGCAATAGTCTGTATGAGCAGTTCTTC. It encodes CASSNSLYEQFF. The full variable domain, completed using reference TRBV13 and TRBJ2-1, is AAGVIQSPRHLIKEKRETATLKCYPIPRHDTVYWYQQGPGQDPQFLISFYEKMQSDKGSIPDRFSAQQFSDYHSELNMSSLELGDSALYFCASSNSLYEQFFGPGTRLTVL.

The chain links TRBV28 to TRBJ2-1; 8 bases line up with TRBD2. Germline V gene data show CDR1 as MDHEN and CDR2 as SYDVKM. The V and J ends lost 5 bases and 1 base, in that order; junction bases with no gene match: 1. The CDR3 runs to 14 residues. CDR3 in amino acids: CASSGLASYNEQFF. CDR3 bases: TGTGCCAGCAGTGGACTAGCTTCCTACAATGAGCAGTTCTTC.

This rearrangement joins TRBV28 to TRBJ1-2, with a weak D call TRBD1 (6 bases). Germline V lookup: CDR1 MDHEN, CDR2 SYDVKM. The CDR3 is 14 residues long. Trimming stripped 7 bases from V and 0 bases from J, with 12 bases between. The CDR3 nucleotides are TGTGCCAGCAACCAGAGGGGGTCTAACTATGGCTACACCTTC. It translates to CASNQRGSNYGYTF.

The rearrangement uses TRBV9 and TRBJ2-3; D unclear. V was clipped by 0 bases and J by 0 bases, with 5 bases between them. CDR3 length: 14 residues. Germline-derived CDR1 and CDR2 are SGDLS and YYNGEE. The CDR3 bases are TGTGCCAGCAGCGTAGCGGTTAGCACAGATACGCAGTATTTT. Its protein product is CASSVAVSTDTQYF.